One sample yielded the 18 T cell receptor beta chains listed below, sequenced in a study of shared clonotypes between healthy human individuals. Assay used: immunoSEQ multiplex PCR; TCRdb lists only in-frame clones, some missing. The sample lists about 490,000 clones; around 80% were seen once. Sequenced sample: PBMCs. All receptors derive from a woman between 35 and 50 years old in good health. Some clones in this sample may be carry-over from other donors' samples.

CDR3 in amino acids: CASSPFPGQGNEKLFF. For the CDR3, the DNA is TGTGCCAGCTCGCCCTTTCCGGGACAGGGAAATGAAAAACTGTTTTTT. The chain joins TRBV18 to TRBJ1-4; 9 bases are shared with TRBD1. The V and J ends lost 6 bases and 5 bases, in that order; junction bases with no gene match: 10. Germline CDR1 is KGHSH and CDR2 is LQKENI. This CDR3 is 16 amino acids long. Filled out from reference TRBV18 and TRBJ1-4, the complete variable domain reads NAGVMQNPRHLVRRRGQEARLRCSPMKGHSHVYWYRQLPEEGLKFMVYLQKENIIDESGMPKERFSAEFPKEGPSILRIQQVVRGDSAAYFCASSPFPGQGNEKLFFGSGTQLSVL.

This clone was recorded a few times. The rearrangement uses TRBV6-5 and TRBJ1-2; no definite D call. The V gene lost 10 bases and the J gene lost 1 base, with 13 bases spanning the gap. Germline lookup yields CDR1 MNHEY and CDR2 SVGAGI. This CDR3 is built from 13 residues. The CDR3 protein is CATSPPGNYGYTF. The DNA of the CDR3 is TGTGCCACCTCCCCCCCGGGTAACTATGGCTACACCTTC.

The gene calls are TRBV2 and TRBJ1-1; a possible D gene is TRBD1 (5 bases). Germline V lookup: CDR1 SNHLY, CDR2 FYNNEI. V gave up 7 bases and J gave up 3 bases, with 12 bases separating them. CDR3 size: 13 residues. CDR3 bases: TGTGCCAGCAAACTTCGGGGGGACACTGAAGCTTTCTTT. Translation: CASKLRGDTEAFF.

The chain employs TRBV30 and TRBJ2-2; maybe TRBD2 (5 bases). CDR3 length: 15 amino acids. From germline, CDR1 is GTSNPN and CDR2 SVGIG (reference sequence). Deletions cut 0 bases from V and 7 bases from J, with 15 bases between. Here the CDR3 reads CAWSVAAGINGELFF. DNA for the CDR3: TGTGCCTGGAGTGTAGCGGCAGGAATTAACGGGGAGCTGTTTTTT.

The chain links TRBV6-4 to TRBJ1-2, with 9 bases fitting TRBD1. This CDR3 region has 16 residues. Germline CDR1 is MRHNA and CDR2 is SNTAGT. With V trimmed by 2 bases and J by 8 bases, 12 bases remained unmatched. The CDR3 loop is CASSDLAGQGMRGYTF. The CDR3 bases are TGTGCCAGCAGTGACCTGGCGGGACAGGGTATGAGGGGCTACACCTTC.

V and J are TRBV19 and TRBJ1-5; 7 nucleotides agree with TRBD1. The J segment lost 6 bases and the V segment lost 4 bases, leaving 6 bases of the junction unmatched. The CDR3 has 14 residues. Per germline, CDR1 LNHDA and CDR2 SQIVND (reference sequence). The CDR3 nucleotides are TGTGCCAGTAGTAAAGACAGGGAGAGTCAGCCCCAGCATTTT. Protein product: CASSKDRESQPQHF.

A note on this clone: A far larger clone is a single base away, which makes a read error likely. The chain carries TRBV29-1 and TRBJ1-1, with 7 bases matching TRBD1. Germline assignment: CDR1 SQVTM and CDR2 ANQGSEA. This CDR3 has 12 residues. V was clipped by 7 bases and J by 3 bases; unmatched bases: 5. Here the CDR3 reads CSGGQQDTEAFF. Here the CDR3 DNA reads TGCAGCGGGGGACAGCAGGACACTGAAGCTTTCTTT. The full variable domain, with the rest looked up from reference TRBV29-1 and TRBJ1-1, is SAVISQKPSRDICQRGTSLTIQCQVDSQVTMMFWYRQQPGQSLTLIATANQGSEATYESGFVIDKFPISRPNLTFSTLTVSNMSPEDSSIYLCSGGQQDTEAFFGQGTRLTVV.

CDR3 residues: CAWSASGGSQPQHF. The CDR3 nucleotides read TGTGCCTGGAGTGCGTCAGGGGGGAGTCAGCCCCAGCATTTT. This rearrangement joins TRBV30 to TRBJ1-5; 7 bases are a match to TRBD1. Germline lookup yields CDR1 GTSNPN and CDR2 SVGIG (reference sequence). The CDR3 runs to 14 residues. Trimming removed 1 base from V and 6 bases from J; junction bases left unmatched: 6.

In DNA, the CDR3 is TGTGCCAGCAGCCCCAAAGGACAGTCCAACTATGGCTACACCTTC. This codes for CASSPKGQSNYGYTF. This chain connects TRBV11-2 to TRBJ1-2; perhaps TRBD1 as D (6 bases). Trimming removed 5 bases from V and 2 bases from J, with 15 bases in between. The germline CDR1 and CDR2 sequences are SGHAT and FQNNGV. The CDR3 is 15 amino acids. The variable domain in full, with the rest retrieved from reference TRBV11-2 and TRBJ1-2, is EAGVAQSPRYKIIEKRQSVAFWCNPISGHATLYWYQQILGQGPKLLIQFQNNGVVDDSQLPKDRFSAERLKGVDSTLKIQPAKLEDSAVYLCASSPKGQSNYGYTFGSGTRLTVV.

This clone was seen only once. J is TRBJ2-1 and V is TRBV6-5; D gene uncertain. Germline lookup yields CDR1 MNHEY and CDR2 SVGAGI. The CDR3 extends over 9 amino acids. V lost 6 bases, J lost 12 bases, and 6 bases lay in between. The CDR3 DNA reads as TGTGCCAGCAGCCCTGGGCAGTTCTTC. Translating it yields CASSPGQFF.

This clone has a single count. The V call is TRBV7-3, the J call TRBJ1-5; D is undetermined. The CDR3 spans 19 residues. The V end was cut by 0 bases, the J end by 4 bases, with 22 bases between. Per the germline V gene, CDR1 is SGHTA and CDR2 is FQGTGA. This chain's CDR3 is CASSLTSHPSRFANQPQHF. In DNA form, the CDR3 reads TGTGCCAGCAGCTTAACTTCCCATCCCTCCCGGTTCGCAAATCAGCCCCAGCATTTT.

This clone was observed once. This rearrangement joins TRBV7-9 to TRBJ2-7; TRBD2 aligns across 8 bases. Germline V lookup: CDR1 SEHNR, CDR2 FQNEAQ (reference sequence). The CDR3 covers 17 residues. The trim removed 2 bases at V and 0 bases at J, leaving 9 bases unmatched. CDR3 DNA: TGTGCCAGCAGCTTATTCAAGGGCGGGAGGAACTCCTACGAGCAGTACTTC. It yields the protein CASSLFKGGRNSYEQYF.

This clone was observed a single time. As DNA, the CDR3 is TGTGCCAGCAGCTTAGGACTAGCGGCCCCTTACGAGCAGTACTTC. It is translated as CASSLGLAAPYEQYF. The J gene is TRBJ2-7, the V gene TRBV7-2, with 9 nucleotides matching TRBD2. V gave up 1 base and J gave up 4 bases; unmatched junction bases: 5. This CDR3 has 15 residues. Germline lookup yields CDR1 SGHTA and CDR2 FQGNSA.

The chain recombines TRBV29-1 with TRBJ1-2; a weak D match, TRBD1 (6 bases). Germline loops: CDR1 SQVTM, CDR2 ANQGSEA. The CDR3 extends over 11 amino acids. Deletions cut 5 bases from V and 6 bases from J, with 10 bases between. CDR3 residues: CSVWGADGYTF. CDR3 nucleotide sequence: TGCAGCGTTTGGGGGGCTGATGGCTACACCTTC.

Notes on this clone: Relative to the germline gene, one junction end is altered; a read error may explain this. This chain joins TRBV15 and TRBJ2-1; the D gene could be TRBD1 or TRBD2 (5 bases each). In germline, CDR1 is LNHNV, CDR2 YYDKDF (reference sequence). The CDR3 extends over 16 amino acids. The CDR3 here is CATSRGGVSSYSEQFF. Here the CDR3 DNA reads TGTGCCACCAGCAGAGGAGGGGTAAGCTCCTACAGTGAGCAGTTCTTC.

This clone appeared once. CDR3 residues: CASSPSGQPYEQYF. DNA of the CDR3: TGTGCCAGCAGCCCGAGCGGACAGCCCTACGAGCAGTACTTC. The chain has TRBV9 and TRBJ2-7, with a possible D match to TRBD1 (6 bases). The CDR3 is made up of 14 amino acids. The germline V gene encodes CDR1 SGDLS and CDR2 YYNGEE. V lost 4 bases and J 2 bases, leaving 13 bases between the germline ends.

This chain joins TRBV7-9 and TRBJ2-2, with D perhaps matching TRBD2 (6 bases). The ends were cut back, 1 base at V and 1 base at J, with 10 bases in the middle. Germline-derived CDR1 and CDR2 are SEHNR and FQNEAQ (reference sequence). The length of the CDR3 is 16 residues. CDR3 DNA: TGTGCCAGCAGCTTAGTAGCGGCTGAGAACACCGGGGAGCTGTTTTTT. Translating gives CASSLVAAENTGELFF.

This clone was counted ten times or more. The rearrangement links TRBV14 to TRBJ1-4, with a possible D match to TRBD1 (6 bases). Germline-derived CDR1 and CDR2 are SGHDN and FVKESK. The ends were cut back, 5 bases at V and 4 bases at J, with 8 bases in the middle. The CDR3 sequence is 13 residues long. The CDR3 region has the DNA TGTGCCAGCAGCAGGGACAATAATGAAAAACTGTTTTTT. This gives the protein CASSRDNNEKLFF.